These T cell receptor beta chains were read from a single sample in a study of identical twins. TCRdb processed the 5' RACE reads anew with MiXCR; each CDR3 protein has one entry. This sample has about 1.7 million distinct CDR3 sequences; about 30% occur once, and the top ten carry less than 0.35%. Material: cord blood. These receptor sequences come from a newborn girl in good health. Each CDR3 is given with its conserved first and last residue. Each record gives: clone size, V gene, D gene, J gene, CDR3 DNA, CDR3 protein. A D gene is named only where the DNA matches it firmly. Part of the rows lack a size; the others show once, few, many or a class for expanded clones.

clone_size: few; v_call: TRBV7-2; d_call: -; j_call: TRBJ2-5; cdr3_nt: TGTGCCAGCAGCTGGATGAATGAGCAGTACTTC; cdr3_aa: CASSWMNEQYF
clone_size: -; v_call: TRBV20-1; d_call: TRBD2; j_call: TRBJ2-7; cdr3_nt: TGCAGTGCTAGTGTCCTAGCGGGGGCCTCCTACGAGCAGTACTTC; cdr3_aa: CSASVLAGASYEQYF
clone_size: -; v_call: TRBV7-9; d_call: TRBD2; j_call: TRBJ2-1; cdr3_nt: TGTGCCAGCAGCTTAACGCTCTTAGCGGGAGCCCCTCTCTACAATGAGCAGTTCTTC; cdr3_aa: CASSLTLLAGAPLYNEQFF
clone_size: -; v_call: TRBV5-1; d_call: -; j_call: TRBJ2-7; cdr3_nt: TGCGCCAGCAGCTTGAGGAACCCGGGCAGAGTCTACGAGCAGTACTTC; cdr3_aa: CASSLRNPGRVYEQYF
clone_size: few; v_call: TRBV20-1; d_call: TRBD1; j_call: TRBJ1-1; cdr3_nt: TGCAGTGCTAGAGATCCGGGACAGGGGAACACTGAAGCTTTCTTT; cdr3_aa: CSARDPGQGNTEAFF
clone_size: many; v_call: TRBV7-9; d_call: TRBD2; j_call: TRBJ2-3; cdr3_nt: TGTGCCAGCAGCTTGACTAGCGCTAGCACAGATACGCAGTATTTT; cdr3_aa: CASSLTSASTDTQYF
clone_size: few; v_call: TRBV4-2; d_call: -; j_call: TRBJ1-1; cdr3_nt: TGTGCCAGCAGCCAGGGCTTCATGAACACTGAAGCTTTCTTT; cdr3_aa: CASSQGFMNTEAFF
clone_size: -; v_call: TRBV7-2; d_call: TRBD2; j_call: TRBJ2-7; cdr3_nt: TGTGCCAGCAGTTGGACTAGCGGGAGATCTTACCACGAGCAGTACTTC; cdr3_aa: CASSWTSGRSYHEQYF
clone_size: many; v_call: TRBV12-3/TRBV12-4; d_call: -; j_call: TRBJ2-3; cdr3_nt: TGTGCCAGCAGTTTAGGGCGCTCCCCCCTAGGGTATTTT; cdr3_aa: CASSLGRSPLGYF
clone_size: few; v_call: TRBV7-9; d_call: TRBD1; j_call: TRBJ2-3; cdr3_nt: TGTGCCAGCAGCCACAGGGGCCCTAGCACAGATACGCAGTATTTT; cdr3_aa: CASSHRGPSTDTQYF
clone_size: few; v_call: TRBV27; d_call: -; j_call: TRBJ2-5; cdr3_nt: TGTGCCAGCAGTTTCGGGGCCTACAACCAAGAGACCCAGTACTTC; cdr3_aa: CASSFGAYNQETQYF
clone_size: -; v_call: TRBV10-2; d_call: TRBD2; j_call: TRBJ2-5; cdr3_nt: TGCGCCAGCAGTGAGCCCGGGACTAGGCCCAACTGGGTCAAGCGGGGGTTCGAGGAGACCCAGTACTTC; cdr3_aa: CASSEPGTRPNWVKRGFEETQYF
clone_size: few; v_call: TRBV20-1; d_call: -; j_call: TRBJ2-7; cdr3_nt: TGCAGTGCTAGAGATTCGTCTTTCGGCTACGAGCAGTACTTC; cdr3_aa: CSARDSSFGYEQYF
clone_size: few; v_call: TRBV10-3; d_call: TRBD1; j_call: TRBJ1-2; cdr3_nt: TGTGCCATCAGTGAGTCTGGAACAGGGGGCAACTATGGCTACACCTTC; cdr3_aa: CAISESGTGGNYGYTF
clone_size: -; v_call: TRBV9; d_call: TRBD2; j_call: TRBJ2-3; cdr3_nt: TGTGCCAGCAGCGTAGTGGTCGGGGGGGCCACAGATACGCAGTATTTT; cdr3_aa: CASSVVVGGATDTQYF
clone_size: -; v_call: TRBV20-1; d_call: -; j_call: TRBJ1-5; cdr3_nt: TGCAGTGCTACAGGGTATAGCAATCAGCCCCAGCATTTT; cdr3_aa: CSATGYSNQPQHF
clone_size: -; v_call: TRBV21-1; d_call: -; j_call: TRBJ1-5; cdr3_nt: TGTGCCAGCAGCAAAGCTGCACGGGGCCAAGGAGGTCAGCCCCAGCATTTT; cdr3_aa: CASSKAARGQGGQPQHF
clone_size: many; v_call: TRBV15; d_call: -; j_call: TRBJ2-7; cdr3_nt: TGTGCCACCAGCAGAGAGGACGGCTACGAGCAGTACTTC; cdr3_aa: CATSREDGYEQYF
clone_size: -; v_call: TRBV4-2; d_call: -; j_call: TRBJ1-6; cdr3_nt: TGTGCCAGCAGCCAATCCGTTGGCTCCTATAATTCACCCCTCCACTTT; cdr3_aa: CASSQSVGSYNSPLHF
clone_size: -; v_call: TRBV20-1; d_call: -; j_call: TRBJ1-1; cdr3_nt: TGCAGTGCTAGTAAATTCGGCAAGAACACTGAAGCTTTCTTT; cdr3_aa: CSASKFGKNTEAFF
clone_size: few; v_call: TRBV11-2; d_call: -; j_call: TRBJ1-5; cdr3_nt: TGTGCCAGCAGCGCCTCTCCACAGGGCGGGGGCAATCAGCCCCAGCATTTT; cdr3_aa: CASSASPQGGGNQPQHF
clone_size: few; v_call: TRBV19; d_call: -; j_call: TRBJ2-1; cdr3_nt: TGTGCCAGTAGTATGGGGGGATATGACTCCTACAATGAGCAGTTCTTC; cdr3_aa: CASSMGGYDSYNEQFF
clone_size: few; v_call: TRBV9; d_call: -; j_call: TRBJ2-7; cdr3_nt: TGTGCCAGCAGCGTAGACGAGGGCTCCTACGAGCAGTACTTC; cdr3_aa: CASSVDEGSYEQYF
clone_size: few; v_call: TRBV7-2; d_call: TRBD2; j_call: TRBJ2-3; cdr3_nt: TGTGCCAGCAGCTTTCGCGCGGGAGAAGCAGATACGCAGTATTTT; cdr3_aa: CASSFRAGEADTQYF
clone_size: -; v_call: TRBV20-1; d_call: -; j_call: TRBJ2-5; cdr3_nt: TGCAGTGCTAGAGATCGCGAGTACCAAGAGACCCAGTACTTC; cdr3_aa: CSARDREYQETQYF
clone_size: -; v_call: TRBV9; d_call: -; j_call: TRBJ1-3; cdr3_nt: TGTGCCAGCAGCTCAAGGGGCCAACCCTCTGGAAACACCATATATTTT; cdr3_aa: CASSSRGQPSGNTIYF
clone_size: -; v_call: TRBV2; d_call: TRBD1; j_call: TRBJ1-4; cdr3_nt: TGTGCCAGCAGGGTGGGGACAGACGAAAAACTGTTTTTT; cdr3_aa: CASRVGTDEKLFF
clone_size: -; v_call: TRBV28; d_call: -; j_call: TRBJ1-2; cdr3_nt: TGTGCCAGCACTCGGCTCCGGGACTCAGGAGGCTGCACCTTC; cdr3_aa: CASTRLRDSGGCTF
clone_size: -; v_call: TRBV19; d_call: -; j_call: TRBJ2-5; cdr3_nt: TGTGCCAGTAGTCCGACCCGGACCAATTACAATGAGCAGTACTTC; cdr3_aa: CASSPTRTNYNEQYF
clone_size: few; v_call: TRBV4-1; d_call: TRBD2; j_call: TRBJ2-7; cdr3_nt: TGCGCCAGCAGCCGAGAACTAGCGCCGAGCGTCGAGCAGTACTTC; cdr3_aa: CASSRELAPSVEQYF
clone_size: -; v_call: TRBV11-2; d_call: -; j_call: TRBJ2-1; cdr3_nt: TGTGCCAGCAGCTCGCAAGGGGGGGCGCGGAATGAGCAGTTCTTC; cdr3_aa: CASSSQGGARNEQFF
clone_size: -; v_call: TRBV18; d_call: -; j_call: TRBJ1-2; cdr3_nt: TGTGCCAGCAGCCCCCAGGATAACTATGGCTACACCTTC; cdr3_aa: CASSPQDNYGYTF
clone_size: -; v_call: TRBV20-1; d_call: TRBD2; j_call: TRBJ2-2; cdr3_nt: TGCAGTGCTAGACCGAGCGGGAGGAACACCGGGGAGCTGTTTTTT; cdr3_aa: CSARPSGRNTGELFF
clone_size: -; v_call: TRBV7-9; d_call: -; j_call: TRBJ1-6; cdr3_nt: TGTGCCAGCAGCTCTTCAGACAGTTCGGGCTCACCCCTCCACTTT; cdr3_aa: CASSSSDSSGSPLHF
clone_size: -; v_call: TRBV5-1; d_call: -; j_call: TRBJ2-3; cdr3_nt: TGCGCCGGCAGCGAGCGGCGATTCACAGATACGCAGTATTTT; cdr3_aa: CAGSERRFTDTQYF
clone_size: -; v_call: TRBV9; d_call: -; j_call: TRBJ2-2; cdr3_nt: TGTGCCAGCAGCCGGACTACGTCCCGGCACACCGGGGAGCTGTTTTTT; cdr3_aa: CASSRTTSRHTGELFF
clone_size: -; v_call: TRBV11-2; d_call: TRBD2; j_call: TRBJ2-1; cdr3_nt: TGTGCCAGCAGTTTGACTAGCGGGGGGAACGCAGTTGGGTTCTTC; cdr3_aa: CASSLTSGGNAVGFF
clone_size: -; v_call: TRBV27; d_call: -; j_call: TRBJ1-5; cdr3_nt: TGTGCCAGCAGTTTAGGGGTCCGGAGCAATCAGCCTCAGCATTTT; cdr3_aa: CASSLGVRSNQPQHF
clone_size: -; v_call: TRBV20-1; d_call: TRBD1; j_call: TRBJ1-2; cdr3_nt: TGCAGTGCTAGTAGGACAGGGCTTGGCCACACCTTC; cdr3_aa: CSASRTGLGHTF
clone_size: many; v_call: TRBV29-1; d_call: TRBD1; j_call: TRBJ1-2; cdr3_nt: TGCAGCGTTGACTCTTCCGGGACAGAGTATGGCTACACCTTC; cdr3_aa: CSVDSSGTEYGYTF
clone_size: few; v_call: TRBV7-2; d_call: TRBD2; j_call: TRBJ2-3; cdr3_nt: TGTGCCAGCAGCTACTGGACTAGCGCCACAGATACGCAGTATTTT; cdr3_aa: CASSYWTSATDTQYF
clone_size: -; v_call: TRBV7-2; d_call: -; j_call: TRBJ1-5; cdr3_nt: TGTGCCAGCAGCTTAATCCAGGGGTTACAGCCCCAGCATTTT; cdr3_aa: CASSLIQGLQPQHF
clone_size: once; v_call: TRBV20-1; d_call: -; j_call: TRBJ2-1; cdr3_nt: TGCAGTGGCCTGGTGGCGCCCGCCAATGAGCAGTTCTTC; cdr3_aa: CSGLVAPANEQFF
clone_size: few; v_call: TRBV4-1; d_call: -; j_call: TRBJ2-1; cdr3_nt: TGCGCCAGCAGCCCGAAGGAATCCTACAATGAGCAGTTCTTC; cdr3_aa: CASSPKESYNEQFF
clone_size: few; v_call: TRBV20-1; d_call: TRBD1; j_call: TRBJ1-1; cdr3_nt: TGCAGTGCTGTGGACAGGGGCACTGAAGCTTTCTTT; cdr3_aa: CSAVDRGTEAFF
clone_size: once; v_call: TRBV19; d_call: TRBD1; j_call: TRBJ2-3; cdr3_nt: TGTGCCTCCAAGGCGACAGGGGCTACAGATACGCAGTATTTT; cdr3_aa: CASKATGATDTQYF
clone_size: -; v_call: TRBV25-1; d_call: TRBD2; j_call: TRBJ2-1; cdr3_nt: TGTGCCAGTCGAGCGGGGGGGATATACAATGAGCAGTTCTTC; cdr3_aa: CASRAGGIYNEQFF
clone_size: once; v_call: TRBV3-1; d_call: TRBD2; j_call: TRBJ2-2; cdr3_nt: TGTGCCAGCAGCCAAACAGCGGGAGTCGACACCGGGGAGCTGTTTTTT; cdr3_aa: CASSQTAGVDTGELFF
clone_size: -; v_call: TRBV4-2; d_call: TRBD2; j_call: TRBJ2-3; cdr3_nt: TGTGCCAGCAGCCCCGGGGGGGTAGCTGGAGATACGCAGTATTTT; cdr3_aa: CASSPGGVAGDTQYF
clone_size: many; v_call: TRBV12-3/TRBV12-4; d_call: TRBD2; j_call: TRBJ2-1; cdr3_nt: TGCGCCAGCAGCTTGGCGGGAGTAGGCAATGAGCAGTTCTTC; cdr3_aa: CASSLAGVGNEQFF
clone_size: -; v_call: TRBV4-2; d_call: -; j_call: TRBJ1-1; cdr3_nt: TGTGCCAGCAGCCAAGAAATGGGGAGTTCCGGCACACATGAAGCTTTCTTT; cdr3_aa: CASSQEMGSSGTHEAFF
clone_size: few; v_call: TRBV11-2; d_call: TRBD1; j_call: TRBJ1-1; cdr3_nt: TGTGCCAGCAGAGGCCTAAGGGACAGGGCGGCTTTCTTT; cdr3_aa: CASRGLRDRAAFF
clone_size: -; v_call: TRBV12-3/TRBV12-4; d_call: -; j_call: TRBJ1-5; cdr3_nt: TGTGCCAGCAGTTTAGCCCAGTGGCAGCCCCAGCATTTT; cdr3_aa: CASSLAQWQPQHF
clone_size: few; v_call: TRBV20-1; d_call: -; j_call: TRBJ2-2; cdr3_nt: TGCAGTGCTTCCAGAAAAAATCAGGGATCCGGGGAGCTGTTTTTT; cdr3_aa: CSASRKNQGSGELFF
clone_size: few; v_call: TRBV6-5; d_call: -; j_call: TRBJ2-7; cdr3_nt: TGTGCCAGCAGTAACGGGGCGTACGAGCAGTACTTC; cdr3_aa: CASSNGAYEQYF
clone_size: few; v_call: TRBV20-1; d_call: TRBD1; j_call: TRBJ2-7; cdr3_nt: TGCAGTGCTGAACGAGACAGGGGGCAAGAGCAGTACTTC; cdr3_aa: CSAERDRGQEQYF
clone_size: -; v_call: TRBV6-1; d_call: TRBD1; j_call: TRBJ2-1; cdr3_nt: TGTGCCAATTCCGGGACAGGGGGCGGAAATGAGCAGTTCTTC; cdr3_aa: CANSGTGGGNEQFF